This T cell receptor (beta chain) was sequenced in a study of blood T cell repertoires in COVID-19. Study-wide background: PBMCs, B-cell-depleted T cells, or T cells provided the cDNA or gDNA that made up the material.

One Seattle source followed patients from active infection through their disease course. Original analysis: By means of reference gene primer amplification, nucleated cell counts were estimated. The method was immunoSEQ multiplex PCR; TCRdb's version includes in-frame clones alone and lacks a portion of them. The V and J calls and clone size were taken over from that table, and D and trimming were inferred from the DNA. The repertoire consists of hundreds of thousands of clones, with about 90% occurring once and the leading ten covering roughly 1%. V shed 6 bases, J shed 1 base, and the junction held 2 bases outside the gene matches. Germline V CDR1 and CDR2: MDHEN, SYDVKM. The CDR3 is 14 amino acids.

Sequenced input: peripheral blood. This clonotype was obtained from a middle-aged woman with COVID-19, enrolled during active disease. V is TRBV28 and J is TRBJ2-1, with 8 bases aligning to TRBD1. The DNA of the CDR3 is TGTGCCAGCAGGACAGGGGATTCCTACAATGAGCAGTTCTTC. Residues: CASRTGDSYNEQFF.